Shown below are 5 T cell receptor beta chains from a single sample sequenced in a study of beta chain features in type 1 diabetes listed by TCRdb under 2018. Paper-wide results and their limitations: A moderate but significant shortening of TCRB CDR3 length was observed in type 1 diabetes patients in all four CD4+ subsets.

These receptors' targets are unknown. Receptor amplification or capture employed the immunoSEQ multiplex PCR assay. The entire isolated RNA was reverse transcribed using the High Capacity cDNA Reverse Transcription Kit, and thus expressed TCRB transcripts were sequenced. TCRdb retrieved this table from immuneACCESS and kept in-frame rearrangements only. Not all clones are present; in checked studies, unresolved V genes account for under half, and no reason is known for the remainder. The sample records a few hundred thousand clones, approximately 12% of which are singletons. The ten largest clonotypes hold roughly 0.015% of the sample. Sequenced input: naive CD4+ T cells from blood. Read against the paper, the sample's cell subset or site label means: true naive CD4+ T cells. The receptors shown here come from a woman aged 18-29 years with type 1 diabetes.

This clone was picked up a small number of times. This chain uses TRBV19 with TRBJ2-5; D unclear. V dropped 0 bases and J dropped 5 bases, with 13 bases sitting between them. The CDR3 has 15 residues. CDR1 is LNHDA and CDR2 is SQIVND in the germline V gene (reference sequence). CDR3 bases: TGTGCCAGTAGTATAGATCCGAGGAAGTCGGAGACCCAGTACTTC. Amino acid sequence: CASSIDPRKSETQYF.

This clone was detected a few times. V is TRBV30 and J is TRBJ2-5; no reliable D call. V dropped 0 bases and J dropped 5 bases, with 7 bases sitting between them. Germline values: CDR1 GTSNPN, CDR2 SVGIG (reference sequence). The CDR3 is 12 residues long. The CDR3 bases are TGTGCCTGGAGTGTACGGTCGGAGACCCAGTACTTC. Encoded protein: CAWSVRSETQYF. The whole variable domain, remainder taken from reference TRBV30 and TRBJ2-5, is SQTIHQWPATLVQPVGSPLSLECTVEGTSNPNLYWYRQAAGRGLQLLFYSVGIGQISSEVPQNLSASRPQDRQFILSSKKLLLSDSGFYLCAWSVRSETQYFGPGTRLLVL.

This clone occurred a few times. The chain links TRBV30 to TRBJ2-1, with a weak D call TRBD1 (6 bases). The CDR3 runs 17 residues. The germline gives CDR1 GTSNPN, CDR2 SVGIG (reference sequence). V was shortened by 1 base and J by 1 base, with 17 bases between the two germline ends. CDR3 nucleotides: TGTGCCTGGAGTGGGCAGGGGTACTCCACATCCTACAATGAGCAGTTCTTC. Translated, it gives CAWSGQGYSTSYNEQFF.

This clone has just a few counts. V and J are TRBV20-1 and TRBJ2-3; no clear D gene. V gave up 8 bases and J gave up 1 base, with 7 bases separating them. CDR1 is DFQATT, CDR2 SNEGSKA, per germline (reference sequence). The CDR3 consists of 11 residues. The CDR3: CSLRGTDTQYF. CDR3 nucleotides: TGCAGTTTACGCGGCACAGATACGCAGTATTTT.

This clone has more than one count but fewer than ten. The chain combines TRBV11-2 with TRBJ2-5; 7 bases are shared with TRBD1. The CDR3 loop spans 15 amino acids. The germline V gene encodes CDR1 SGHAT and CDR2 FQNNGV. J was trimmed by 5 bases and V by 3 bases; bases with no gene match: 9. This CDR3 is CASSFTRDSYETQYF. DNA for the CDR3: TGTGCCAGCAGCTTTACCCGGGACAGCTACGAGACCCAGTACTTC. Drawing the rest from reference TRBV11-2 and TRBJ2-5, the complete variable domain is EAGVAQSPRYKIIEKRQSVAFWCNPISGHATLYWYQQILGQGPKLLIQFQNNGVVDDSQLPKDRFSAERLKGVDSTLKIQPAKLEDSAVYLCASSFTRDSYETQYFGPGTRLLVL.